What follows are 28 T cell receptor beta chains derived from one specimen sequenced in a study of human T cells and chemical hapten exposure. Via MiXCR, TCRdb re-called the RACE reads, giving one row per CDR3 protein. In the table there are about 40,000 distinct CDR3 sequences, 10% to 13% of which are singletons. The time point denotes: pre-sensitization, week 0. Indicated treatment: therapeutic diphenylcyclopropenone sensitization with weekly scalp DPC. The material was whole blood, obtained in connection with sensitization to the hapten diphenylcyclopropenone (DPC). These receptors were taken from a man aged 25-45 years with alopecia areata. Some clones in this sample may be carry-over from other donors' samples.

The sample holds many counts of this clonotype. At one boundary the junction diverges from the germline segment, which might be a read error. The V and J genes are TRBV5-1 and TRBJ1-1, with TRBD1 matching 9 bases. The CDR3 spans 14 residues. Germline V gene lookup returns CDR1 SGHRS and CDR2 YFSETQ. CDR3 in amino acids: CASRLGQGGTEAFF. CDR3 bases: TGCGCCAGCAGGTTGGGACAGGGAGGTACTGAAGCTTTCTTT. The variable domain in full, with the rest retrieved from reference TRBV5-1 and TRBJ1-1, is KAGVTQTPRYLIKTRGQQVTLSCSPISGHRSVSWYQQTPGQGLQFLFEYFSETQRNKGNFPGRFSGRQFSNSRSEMNVSTLELGDSALYLCASRLGQGGTEAFFGQGTRLTVV.

The chain recombines TRBV18 with TRBJ2-4; TRBD1 aligns across 9 bases. CDR1 is KGHSH, CDR2 LQKENI, per germline. J gave up 3 bases and V 3 bases, and 6 bases lay outside the gene matches. The CDR3 has 16 amino acids. CDR3 amino acids: CASSPGQGSGKNIQYF. CDR3 DNA: TGTGCCAGCTCACCCGGACAGGGGTCGGGCAAAAACATTCAGTACTTC.

The table lists this clonotype with many counts. J is TRBJ2-3 and V is TRBV12-3 or TRBV12-4; TRBD2 might be the D (7 bases). V dropped 8 bases and J dropped 3 bases, with 24 bases sitting between them. This CDR3 has 17 amino acids. The CDR3 DNA follows: TGTGCCAGCTCCTTGTGGGGGGGCAACCGGAAAACAGATACGCAGTATTTT. This gives the protein CASSLWGGNRKTDTQYF.

The genes are TRBV4-1 and TRBJ2-3; 9 bases align to TRBD1. The germline CDR1 and CDR2 sequences are MGHRA and YSYEKL. CDR3 length: 15 residues. Trimming at V came to 8 bases and at J to 8 bases, leaving 14 bases not matched to a gene. The CDR3 DNA reads TGCGCCAGCGGAGAGACAGGGGGAAACGTGGGTACGCAGTATTTT. It yields the protein CASGETGGNVGTQYF.

Ten or more counts support this clonotype. The chain has TRBV10-2 and TRBJ1-1, with unresolved D. V was cut by 2 bases and J by 11 bases, with 12 bases left in between. The CDR3 length is 12 residues. CDR1 WSHSY and CDR2 SAAADI come from the germline V gene. CDR3 coding DNA: TGCGCCAGCAGTGAGCCTTTTAATGGGGCTTTCTTT. It translates to CASSEPFNGAFF.

The V and J genes are TRBV2 and TRBJ1-4; D uncertain. This CDR3 region has 11 residues. From germline, CDR1 is SNHLY and CDR2 FYNNEI. V lost 4 bases to trimming and J lost 8 bases, with 5 bases between them. CDR3 sequence (DNA): TGTGCCAGCAGTGGGGGAGAAAAACTGTTTTTT. This sequence encodes CASSGGEKLFF.

This clonotype appeared a few times. The gene calls are TRBV2 and TRBJ2-1; the match to TRBD2 covers 7 bases. The CDR3 length is 14 residues. The germline V gene encodes CDR1 SNHLY and CDR2 FYNNEI. With 9 bases clipped from V and 8 bases from J, the junction kept 13 bases outside the gene matches. The CDR3 loop reads CARSLAAPADEQFF. The DNA of the CDR3 is TGTGCCAGGTCCCTAGCGGCCCCTGCGGATGAGCAGTTCTTC.

This clonotype was recorded many times. The rearrangement uses TRBV5-1 and TRBJ2-7, with 7 bases identical to TRBD1. Germline V CDR1 and CDR2: SGHRS, YFSETQ. The CDR3 has 13 residues. With 2 bases clipped from V and 2 bases from J, the junction kept 1 base outside the gene matches. CDR3 region: CASSFGTAYEQYF. The CDR3 DNA follows: TGCGCCAGCAGCTTTGGGACAGCCTACGAGCAGTACTTC.

This clonotype was observed many times. The chain employs TRBV20-1 and TRBJ2-7; 11 bases match TRBD2. V dropped 5 bases and J dropped 5; count of bases not matched to a gene: 5. The CDR3 has 13 residues. Germline-derived CDR1 and CDR2 are DFQATT and SNEGSKA (reference sequence). For the CDR3, the DNA is TGCAGTGCTTGGACTAGCGGGTCCCACGAGCAGTACGTC. It is translated as CSAWTSGSHEQYV.

V and J are TRBV2 and TRBJ2-1, with a weak D call TRBD2 (5 bases). V was shortened by 4 bases and J by 5 bases, with 18 bases between the two germline ends. Germline V CDR1 and CDR2: SNHLY, FYNNEI. CDR3 length: 16 residues. CDR3 loop: CASSGPGGERHNEQFF. CDR3 bases: TGTGCCAGCAGTGGGCCCGGAGGTGAGCGCCACAATGAGCAGTTCTTC.

At least ten counts were recorded for this clonotype. This chain uses TRBV30 with TRBJ1-5, with D possibly being TRBD1 (5 bases). V was pared by 5 bases and J by 8 bases, with 16 bases between. The CDR3 is 13 amino acids. Germline V gene sequence: CDR1 GTSNPN, CDR2 SVGIG (reference sequence). The CDR3, as DNA: TGTGCCTGGGACCGGGACCCCGGTAAGCCCCAGCATTTT. Protein sequence: CAWDRDPGKPQHF.

In this sample, this clonotype turned up many times. The chain employs TRBV7-6 and TRBJ2-7, with 8 bases aligning to TRBD1. Trimming at V came to 4 bases and at J to 3 bases, leaving 8 bases not matched to a gene. The CDR3 is 15 amino acids. Germline CDR1 is SGHVS and CDR2 is FNYEAQ. The CDR3 spells CASSSTGTGLYEQYV. The CDR3 DNA reads TGTGCCAGCAGCTCAACCGGGACAGGCCTCTACGAGCAGTACGTC.

In nucleotides, the CDR3 is TGCGCCAGCAGCTTGTTCGACACCGGGGAGCTGTTTTTT. Amino acids: CASSLFDTGELFF. V is TRBV5-1 and J is TRBJ2-2, with D hard to call. V dropped 1 base and J dropped 3 bases, with 4 bases sitting between them. CDR1 SGHRS and CDR2 YFSETQ come from the germline V gene. The CDR3 sequence is 13 residues long.

V and J are TRBV4-2 and TRBJ1-5; 7 positions agree with TRBD1. CDR3 length equals 15 residues. The junction had 4 bases not matched to a gene; V was cut back by 3 bases and J by 2 bases. Per the germline V gene, CDR1 is LGHNA and CDR2 is YNFKEQ. The CDR3 spells CASSQRGQGNQPQHF. CDR3 DNA: TGTGCCAGCAGCCAGCGAGGACAGGGCAATCAGCCCCAGCATTTT.

By proportion, this clonotype is medium-sized. The chain is built from TRBV6-4 and TRBJ2-3; no clear D. CDR3 size: 14 residues. Trimming took 3 bases from V and 8 from J, leaving 15 bases between them. CDR1 and CDR2 (germline): MRHNA, SNTAGT. The CDR3 nucleotides read TGTGCCAGCAGTGAAGGGATCGAATTGGGTACGCAGTATTTT. Residues: CASSEGIELGTQYF.

This clonotype was detected ten times or more. The CDR3 region is CASSQATLPLHF. CDR3 nucleotides: TGTGCCAGCAGCCAAGCGACTCTACCCCTCCACTTT. The chain has TRBV3-1 and TRBJ1-6; D remains ambiguous. Trimming left V 1 base short and J 12 bases short, with 7 bases between. This CDR3 is built from 12 residues. In germline, CDR1 is LGHDT, CDR2 YNNKEL (reference sequence).

This clonotype was observed at least ten times. V is TRBV5-1 and J is TRBJ2-1; TRBD2 aligns across 8 bases. With V trimmed by 1 base and J by 5 bases, 11 bases remained unmatched. Germline loops: CDR1 SGHRS, CDR2 YFSETQ. This CDR3 contains 17 residues. This CDR3 reads CASSLWASGGRNNEQFF. CDR3 sequence (DNA): TGCGCCAGCAGCTTGTGGGCCAGCGGGGGCCGTAACAATGAGCAGTTCTTC.

This clonotype was observed many times. The chain joins TRBV2 to TRBJ1-1; D is ambiguous. There are 14 residues in the CDR3. Germline V gene data show CDR1 as SNHLY and CDR2 as FYNNEI. The germline V and J ends were trimmed by 1 base and 4 bases, with 10 bases remaining between them. In DNA, the CDR3 is TGTGCCAGCAGTGAAGTCCAAATAGGCACTGAAGCTTTCTTT. It translates to CASSEVQIGTEAFF.

This clonotype has just a few counts. V usage is TRBV6-2 or TRBV6-3 and J usage is TRBJ1-1; D is unresolved. V was cut by 7 bases and J by 1 base, with 13 bases left in between. The CDR3 has 14 amino acids. Germline CDR1 MNHEY, CDR2 SVGEGT. CDR3 in DNA: TGTGCCAGCACCCTATCAGGTGAGAACACTGAAGCTTTCTTT. Translating gives CASTLSGENTEAFF.

The rearrangement links TRBV20-1 to TRBJ1-1; 7 bases are a match to TRBD1. The CDR3 extends over 13 amino acids. V was clipped by 6 bases and J by 3 bases; unmatched bases: 7. Germline V lookup: CDR1 DFQATT, CDR2 SNEGSKA (reference sequence). The CDR3: CSAADRADTEAFF. The CDR3 DNA sequence: TGCAGTGCCGCTGACAGGGCGGACACTGAAGCTTTCTTT.

This clonotype was recorded many times. The rearrangement joins TRBV7-8 to TRBJ2-1; D is uncertain. The germline gives CDR1 SGHVS, CDR2 FQNEAQ. CDR3 length: 15 amino acids. Trimming took off 1 base at V and 5 bases at J, with 12 bases between the two ends. CDR3: CASSLEQYGHNEQFF. In DNA, the CDR3 is TGTGCCAGCAGCTTAGAGCAGTACGGACACAATGAGCAGTTCTTC.

This chain links TRBV20-1 with TRBJ2-2; 10 bases are a match to TRBD1. V shed 1 base and J 7 bases; nucleotides not matched to a gene: 3. The CDR3 covers 14 residues. The germline V gene encodes CDR1 DFQATT and CDR2 SNEGSKA (reference sequence). CDR3 DNA: TGCAGTGCTAGAGGACAGGGGGCGATCGGGGAGCTGTTTTTT. It translates to CSARGQGAIGELFF.

This clonotype was observed a few times. The rearrangement links TRBV6-1 to TRBJ2-1; tentative D call: TRBD2 (6 bases). The CDR3 covers 13 residues. V lost 5 bases and J lost 2, with 7 bases in between. Germline CDR1 reads MNHNS; CDR2 reads SASEGT. The CDR3 is CASSRLAYNEQFF. CDR3 coding DNA: TGTGCCAGCAGTCGACTAGCCTACAATGAGCAGTTCTTC.

The chain employs TRBV12-3 or TRBV12-4 and TRBJ2-1, with 12 nucleotides matching TRBD2. With V trimmed by 7 bases and J by 8 bases, 6 bases remained unmatched. This CDR3 spans 14 amino acids. CDR3 nucleotide sequence: TGTGCCAGCACCGGACTAGCGGGAATCGATGAGCAGTTCTTC. This gives the protein CASTGLAGIDEQFF.

This clonotype was seen many times. This sequence joins TRBV11-2 and TRBJ2-2; the D is unclear. Trimming took 4 bases from V and 5 from J, leaving 5 bases between them. Germline V gene sequence: CDR1 SGHAT, CDR2 FQNNGV. This CDR3 spans 12 amino acids. CDR3 sequence (DNA): TGTGCCAGCAGCTACCCTACCGGGGAGCTGTTTTTT. It codes for CASSYPTGELFF. Full variable domain (remainder filled in from reference TRBV11-2 and TRBJ2-2): EAGVAQSPRYKIIEKRQSVAFWCNPISGHATLYWYQQILGQGPKLLIQFQNNGVVDDSQLPKDRFSAERLKGVDSTLKIQPAKLEDSAVYLCASSYPTGELFFGEGSRLTVL.

The sample holds a few counts of this clonotype. The rearrangement joins TRBV14 to TRBJ1-6, with 10 bases aligning to TRBD1. The CDR3 runs 17 residues. CDR1 is SGHDN, CDR2 FVKESK, per germline. The V gene end was trimmed by 6 bases and the J gene end by 7 bases; junction bases not matched to a gene: 12. CDR3 in DNA: TGTGCCAGCAGTCCCGGGACAGGGGTTTTGTGGAATTCACCCCTCCACTTT. This sequence encodes CASSPGTGVLWNSPLHF. Looking up the rest from reference TRBV14 and TRBJ1-6 gives the full variable domain: EAGVTQFPSHSVIEKGQTVTLRCDPISGHDNLYWYRRVMGKEIKFLLHFVKESKQDESGMPNNRFLAERTGGTYSTLKVQPAELEDSGVYFCASSPGTGVLWNSPLHFGNGTRLTVT.

Many counts were recorded for this clonotype. This chain joins TRBV7-2 and TRBJ1-5; no firm D call. The V gene lost 3 bases and the J gene lost 0 bases, with 12 bases spanning the gap. CDR1 is SGHTA and CDR2 is FQGNSA in the germline V gene. CDR3 length equals 16 residues. The CDR3 region has the DNA TGTGCCAGCAGCTTTCAAACAGTCTTTAGCAATCAGCCCCAGCATTTT. This gives the protein CASSFQTVFSNQPQHF.

As for this clonotype: A much larger clone lies one base from this, so it may be a read error. CDR3 coding DNA: TGCGCCAGCAGCTTGGCCGGCCCTTCCTATGGCTACACCTTC. Residues: CASSLAGPSYGYTF. This chain links TRBV5-1 with TRBJ1-2, with D unclear. Germline assignment: CDR1 SGHRS and CDR2 YFSETQ. The CDR3 has 14 residues. Between the trimmed V and J ends, which lost 0 bases and 4 bases, there was a span of 10 bases.